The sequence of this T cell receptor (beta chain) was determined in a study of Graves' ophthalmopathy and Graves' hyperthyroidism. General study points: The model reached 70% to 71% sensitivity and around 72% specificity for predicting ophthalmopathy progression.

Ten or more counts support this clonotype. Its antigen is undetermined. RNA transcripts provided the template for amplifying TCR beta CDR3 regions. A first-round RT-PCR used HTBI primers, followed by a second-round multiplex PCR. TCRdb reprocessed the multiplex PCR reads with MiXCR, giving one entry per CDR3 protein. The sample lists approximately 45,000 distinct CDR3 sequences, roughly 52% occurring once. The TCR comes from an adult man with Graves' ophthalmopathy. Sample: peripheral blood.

CDR3 region: CASSMSSPFNQPQHF. As DNA, the CDR3 is TGTGCCAGTAGTATGAGTTCGCCATTCAATCAGCCCCAGCATTTT. The rearrangement links TRBV19 to TRBJ1-5; D call uncertain. Trimming took off 3 bases at V and 3 bases at J, with 12 bases between the two ends. The germline V gene encodes CDR1 LNHDA and CDR2 SQIVND (reference sequence). The CDR3 consists of 15 residues. Using reference TRBV19 and TRBJ1-5 for the parts outside the CDR3, the full variable domain is DGGITQSPKYLFRKEGQNVTLSCEQNLNHDAMYWYRQDPGQGLRLIYYSQIVNDFQKGDIAEGYSVSREKKESFPLTVTSAQKNPTAFYLCASSMSSPFNQPQHFGDGTRLSIL.